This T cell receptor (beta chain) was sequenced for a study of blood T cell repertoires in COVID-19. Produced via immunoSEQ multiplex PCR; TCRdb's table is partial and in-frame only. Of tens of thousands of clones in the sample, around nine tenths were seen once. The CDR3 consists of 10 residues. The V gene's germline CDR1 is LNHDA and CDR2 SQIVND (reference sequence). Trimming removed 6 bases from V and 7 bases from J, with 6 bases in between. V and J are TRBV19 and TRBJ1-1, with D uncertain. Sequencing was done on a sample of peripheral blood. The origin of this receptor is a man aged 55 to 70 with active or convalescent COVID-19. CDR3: CASRAGEAFF. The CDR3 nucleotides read TGTGCCAGTAGGGCGGGTGAAGCTTTCTTT.